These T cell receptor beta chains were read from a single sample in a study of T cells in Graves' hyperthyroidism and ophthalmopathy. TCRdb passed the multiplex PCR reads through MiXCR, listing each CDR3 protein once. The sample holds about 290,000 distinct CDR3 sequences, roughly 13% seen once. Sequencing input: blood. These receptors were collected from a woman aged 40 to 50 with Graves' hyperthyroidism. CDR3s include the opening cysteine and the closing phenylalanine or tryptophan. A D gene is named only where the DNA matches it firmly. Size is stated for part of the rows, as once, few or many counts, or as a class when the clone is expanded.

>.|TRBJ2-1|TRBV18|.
TGTGCCAGCTCACCCGCCATTGGGGGAAACAATGAGCAGTTCTTC
CASSPAIGGNNEQFF
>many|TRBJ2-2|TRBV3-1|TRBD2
TGTGCCAGCAGCCAAAGGCTAGCGGTAATCGGGGAGCTGTTTTTT
CASSQRLAVIGELFF
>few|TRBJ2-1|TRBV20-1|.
TGCAGTGCTACGGGACTGGCCTACAATGAGCAGTTCTTC
CSATGLAYNEQFF
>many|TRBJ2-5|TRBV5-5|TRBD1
TGTGCCAGCAGCTTGTTTGGACAGGGAGGTGAGACCCAGTACTTC
CASSLFGQGGETQYF
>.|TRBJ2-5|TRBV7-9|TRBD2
TGTGCCAGCAGCGTAATACTAGCGGGAGCTGAGACCCAGTACTTC
CASSVILAGAETQYF
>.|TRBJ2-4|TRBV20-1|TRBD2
TGCAGTGCTAACCAAGCGGGAGACGGTAACATTCAGTACTTC
CSANQAGDGNIQYF
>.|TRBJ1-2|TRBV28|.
TGTGCCAGCTTAAAAAAGGTTTCCTCTCATGGCTACACCTTC
CASLKKVSSHGYTF
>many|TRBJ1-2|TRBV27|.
TGTGCCAGCAGTCAAGCCGGGCTGGATGGCTACACCTTC
CASSQAGLDGYTF
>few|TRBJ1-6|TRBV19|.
TGTGCCAGTAGTATAAGGTTCGAGTTTCCGGGATCACCCCTCCACTTT
CASSIRFEFPGSPLHF
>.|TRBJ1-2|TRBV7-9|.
TGTGCCAGCAGCGCAACCCTGGGGGTCAATGGCTACACCTTC
CASSATLGVNGYTF
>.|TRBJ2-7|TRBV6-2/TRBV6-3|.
TGTGCCAGCAGTAACGCCGCCCACGAGCAGTACTTC
CASSNAAHEQYF
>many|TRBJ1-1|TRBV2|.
TGTGCCAGCAGTGAAGCGGCTGGGGAGTTCGACAGGAACACTGAAGCTTTCTTT
CASSEAAGEFDRNTEAFF
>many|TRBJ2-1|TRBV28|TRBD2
TGTGCCAGCAGTTTATCACTAGCGGGAGTGGGGATCAATGAGCAGTTCTTC
CASSLSLAGVGINEQFF
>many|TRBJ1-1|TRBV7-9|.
TGTGCCAGCAGCTCTTTCTTCCAGGGGCCGAAAAACACTGAAGCTTTCTTT
CASSSFFQGPKNTEAFF
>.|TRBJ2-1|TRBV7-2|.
TGTGCCAGCAGCTCCCCGGCGATCGTATCCAGCTCCTACAATGAGCAGTTCTTC
CASSSPAIVSSSYNEQFF
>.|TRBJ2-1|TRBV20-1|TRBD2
TGCAGTGCATTAGACGGGGGGGGGCACAATGAGCAGTTCTTC
CSALDGGGHNEQFF
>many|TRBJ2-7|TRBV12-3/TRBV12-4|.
TGTGCCAGCAGTGGAACAGGGATCCACTCCTACGGGCAGTACTTC
CASSGTGIHSYGQYF
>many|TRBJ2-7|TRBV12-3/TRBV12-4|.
TGTGCCAGCAGTCTGATGCGGGGAGGCGAGCAGTACTTC
CASSLMRGGEQYF
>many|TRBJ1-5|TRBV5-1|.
TGCGCCAGCAGCTTGGAGGGGGAAGCGTATCAGCCCCAGCATTTT
CASSLEGEAYQPQHF
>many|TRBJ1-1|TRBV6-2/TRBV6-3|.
TGTGCCAGCAGTTACTCGATCGCAGGGGTCACTGAAGCTTTCTTT
CASSYSIAGVTEAFF
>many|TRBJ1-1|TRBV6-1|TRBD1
TGTGCCAGCAGCGGGGACAGGTATAACACTGAAGCTTTCTTT
CASSGDRYNTEAFF
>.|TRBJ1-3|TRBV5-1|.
TGCGCCAGCAGCTTATCAGGTCCTAGCTCTGGAAACACCATATATTTT
CASSLSGPSSGNTIYF
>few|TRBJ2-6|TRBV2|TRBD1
TGTGCCAGCAGTGGAACAGGGGCGAGAACTGGGGCCAACGTCCTGACTTTC
CASSGTGARTGANVLTF
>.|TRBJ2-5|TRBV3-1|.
TGTGCCAGCAGCCAAGATGGACGGGAAAAGTACTTC
CASSQDGREKYF
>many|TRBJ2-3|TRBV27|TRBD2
TGTGCCAGCAGTTCAGCGGGAGGGTTGACAGATACGCAGTATTTT
CASSSAGGLTDTQYF
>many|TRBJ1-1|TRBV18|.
TGTGCCAGCTCACCACCCTTCGAGAGTTTGTGGAAAGCTTTCTTT
CASSPPFESLWKAFF
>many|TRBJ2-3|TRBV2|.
TGTGCCAGCAGTGTGGCCAGGGGCACAGATACGCAGTATTTT
CASSVARGTDTQYF
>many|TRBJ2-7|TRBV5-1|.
TGCGCCAGCAGCTTGGAGTCCATATCCGAGCAGTACTTC
CASSLESISEQYF
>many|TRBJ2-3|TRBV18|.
TGTGCCAGCTCACCCGGGAACACAGATACGCAGTATTTT
CASSPGNTDTQYF
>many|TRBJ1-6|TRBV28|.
TGTGCCAGCAGGGGGGAGCGCTCCTATAATTCACCCCTCCACTTT
CASRGERSYNSPLHF
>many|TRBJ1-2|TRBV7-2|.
TGTGCCAGCAGCTTACAGGGGCGGTATGGCTACACCTTC
CASSLQGRYGYTF
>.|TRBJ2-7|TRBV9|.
TGTGCCAGCAGCGTAGGACAGTCTCCAATCCACGAGCAGTACTTC
CASSVGQSPIHEQYF
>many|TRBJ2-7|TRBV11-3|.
TGTGCCAGCAGCTTAGATCCGACTAGCTACGAGCAGTACTTC
CASSLDPTSYEQYF
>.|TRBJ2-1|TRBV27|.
TGTGCCAGCAGCCAGAAAATCTACAATGAGCAGTTCTTC
CASSQKIYNEQFF
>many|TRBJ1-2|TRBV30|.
TGTGCCTGGAGCCTAAGGGGGGGCTATGGCTACACCTTC
CAWSLRGGYGYTF
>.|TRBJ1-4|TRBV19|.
TGTGCCAGTACCCCGAGGCGGGGCGCAACTAATGAAAAACTGTTTTTT
CASTPRRGATNEKLFF
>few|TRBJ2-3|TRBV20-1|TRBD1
TGCAGTGCTAAACCTGTGCGGGACAGGGTTTCAGATACGCAGTATTTT
CSAKPVRDRVSDTQYF
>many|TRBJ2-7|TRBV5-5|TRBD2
TGTGCCAGCAGTAGCGGGAGGGCCGATGAGCAGTACTTC
CASSSGRADEQYF
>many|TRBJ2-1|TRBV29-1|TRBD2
TGCAGCGTTGAAGATTGGCGGGGGAATGAGCAGTTCTTC
CSVEDWRGNEQFF
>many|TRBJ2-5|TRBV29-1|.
TGCAGCGTTGAACCCCTGGAGAGGACCCAGTACTTC
CSVEPLERTQYF
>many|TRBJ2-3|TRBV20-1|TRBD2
TGCAGTGCGGGACTAGCGGGAGTTGATACGCAGTATTTT
CSAGLAGVDTQYF